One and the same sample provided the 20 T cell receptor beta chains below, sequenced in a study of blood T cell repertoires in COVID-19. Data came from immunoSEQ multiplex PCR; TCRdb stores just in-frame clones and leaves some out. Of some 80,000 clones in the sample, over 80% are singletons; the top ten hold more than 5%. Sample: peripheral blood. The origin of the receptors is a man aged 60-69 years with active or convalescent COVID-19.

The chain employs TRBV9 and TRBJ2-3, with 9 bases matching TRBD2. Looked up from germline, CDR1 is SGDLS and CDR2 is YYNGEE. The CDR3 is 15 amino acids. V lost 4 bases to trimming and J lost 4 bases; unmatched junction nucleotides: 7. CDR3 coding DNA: TGTGCCAGCAGCCCCAGGGGGACTAGCCCAGATACGCAGTATTTT. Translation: CASSPRGTSPDTQYF. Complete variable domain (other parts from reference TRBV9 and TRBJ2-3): DSGVTQTPKHLITATGQRVTLRCSPRSGDLSVYWYQQSLDQGLQFLIQYYNGEERAKGNILERFSAQQFPDLHSELNLSSLELGDSALYFCASSPRGTSPDTQYFGPGTRLTVL.

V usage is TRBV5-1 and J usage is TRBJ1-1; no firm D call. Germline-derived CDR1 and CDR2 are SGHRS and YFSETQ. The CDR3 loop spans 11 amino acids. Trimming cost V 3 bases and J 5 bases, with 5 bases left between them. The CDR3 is CASSSYTEAFF. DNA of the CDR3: TGCGCCAGCAGCTCTTATACTGAAGCTTTCTTT.

The CDR3 DNA reads TGTGCCAGCTCAGAGGAGAGGACACCCAATTCACCCCTCCACTTT. It codes for CASSEERTPNSPLHF. The chain recombines TRBV18 with TRBJ1-6; tentative D call: TRBD1 (5 bases). Germline V lookup: CDR1 KGHSH, CDR2 LQKENI. V gave up 5 bases and J gave up 7 bases, with 15 bases separating them. This CDR3 spans 15 amino acids.

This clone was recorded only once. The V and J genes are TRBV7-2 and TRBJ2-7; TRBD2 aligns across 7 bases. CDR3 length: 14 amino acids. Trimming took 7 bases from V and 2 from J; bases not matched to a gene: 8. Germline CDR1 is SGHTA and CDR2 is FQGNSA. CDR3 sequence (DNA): TGTGCCAGCAACCCCACCGGGACTACCTACGAGCAGTACTTC. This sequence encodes CASNPTGTTYEQYF.

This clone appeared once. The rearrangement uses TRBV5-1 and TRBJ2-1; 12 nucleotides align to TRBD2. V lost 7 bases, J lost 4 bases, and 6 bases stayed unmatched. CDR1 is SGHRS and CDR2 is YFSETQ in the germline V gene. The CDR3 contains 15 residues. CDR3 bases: TGCGCCAGCTGCGACACTAGCGGGGGGTACAATGAGCAGTTCTTC. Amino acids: CASCDTSGGYNEQFF.

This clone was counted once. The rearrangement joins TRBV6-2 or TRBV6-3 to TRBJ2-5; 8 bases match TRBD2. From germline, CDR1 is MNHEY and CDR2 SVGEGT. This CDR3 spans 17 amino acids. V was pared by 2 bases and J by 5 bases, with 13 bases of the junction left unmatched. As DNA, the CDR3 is TGTGCCAGCAGTTACGGGTCAACGGGGGGGCCGTCGGAGACCCAGTACTTC. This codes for CASSYGSTGGPSETQYF.

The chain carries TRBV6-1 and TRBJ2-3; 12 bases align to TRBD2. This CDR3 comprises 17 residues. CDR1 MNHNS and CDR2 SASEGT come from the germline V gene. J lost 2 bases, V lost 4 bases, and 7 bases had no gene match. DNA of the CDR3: TGTGCCAGCAGTGTAACTAGCGGGGGGCCGAACACAGATACGCAGTATTTT. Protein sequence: CASSVTSGGPNTDTQYF.

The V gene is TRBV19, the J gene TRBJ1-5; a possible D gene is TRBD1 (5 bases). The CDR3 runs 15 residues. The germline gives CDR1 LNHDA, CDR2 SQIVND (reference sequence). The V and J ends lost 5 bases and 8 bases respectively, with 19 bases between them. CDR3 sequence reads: CASSVRWGGQKPQHF. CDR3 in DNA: TGTGCCAGTAGTGTCCGATGGGGGGGTCAGAAGCCCCAGCATTTT.

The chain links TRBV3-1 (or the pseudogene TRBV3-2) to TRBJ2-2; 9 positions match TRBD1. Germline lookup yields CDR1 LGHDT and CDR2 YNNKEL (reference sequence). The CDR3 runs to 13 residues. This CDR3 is CVERDRAAGELFF. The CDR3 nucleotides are TGTGTAGAGAGGGACAGGGCGGCCGGGGAGCTGTTTTTT.

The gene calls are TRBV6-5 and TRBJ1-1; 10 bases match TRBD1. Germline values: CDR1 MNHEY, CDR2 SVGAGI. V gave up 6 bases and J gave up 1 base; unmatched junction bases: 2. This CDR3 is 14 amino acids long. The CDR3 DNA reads TGTGCCAGCAGCCGGGACAGGGGGAACACTGAAGCTTTCTTT. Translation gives CASSRDRGNTEAFF.

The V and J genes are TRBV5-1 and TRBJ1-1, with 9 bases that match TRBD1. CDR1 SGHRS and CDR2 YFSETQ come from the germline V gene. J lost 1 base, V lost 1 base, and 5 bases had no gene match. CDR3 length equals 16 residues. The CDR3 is CASSLTGGVRNTEAFF. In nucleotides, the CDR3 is TGCGCCAGCAGCTTGACAGGGGGCGTTCGGAACACTGAAGCTTTCTTT.

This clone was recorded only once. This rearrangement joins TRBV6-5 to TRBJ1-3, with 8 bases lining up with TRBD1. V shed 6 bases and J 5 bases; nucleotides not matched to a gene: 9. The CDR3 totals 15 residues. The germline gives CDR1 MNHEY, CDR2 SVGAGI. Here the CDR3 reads CASSSYDRGRNTIYF. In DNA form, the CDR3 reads TGTGCCAGCAGCAGCTACGACAGGGGAAGAAACACCATATATTTT.

The CDR3 DNA reads TGTGCCAGCAGTGAAAATTTGGGGGGAGCGAATGAAAAACTGTTTTTT. This encodes CASSENLGGANEKLFF. The rearrangement uses TRBV2 and TRBJ1-4; possibly TRBD1 for D (5 bases). CDR1 SNHLY and CDR2 FYNNEI come from the germline V gene. This CDR3 has 16 amino acids. Trimming pared 2 bases from V and 5 bases from J, leaving 15 bases between.

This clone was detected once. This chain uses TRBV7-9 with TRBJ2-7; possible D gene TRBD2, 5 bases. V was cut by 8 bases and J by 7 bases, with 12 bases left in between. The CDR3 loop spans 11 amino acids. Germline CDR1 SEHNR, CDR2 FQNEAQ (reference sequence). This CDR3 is CASAPEGEQYF. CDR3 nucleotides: TGTGCCAGCGCCCCCGAGGGAGAGCAGTACTTC.

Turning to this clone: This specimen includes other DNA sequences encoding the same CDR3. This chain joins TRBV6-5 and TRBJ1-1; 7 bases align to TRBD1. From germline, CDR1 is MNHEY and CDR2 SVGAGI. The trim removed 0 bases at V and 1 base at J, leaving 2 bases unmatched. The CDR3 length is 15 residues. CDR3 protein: CASSYSGTANTEAFF. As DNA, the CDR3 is TGTGCCAGCAGTTACTCCGGGACAGCGAACACTGAAGCTTTCTTT.

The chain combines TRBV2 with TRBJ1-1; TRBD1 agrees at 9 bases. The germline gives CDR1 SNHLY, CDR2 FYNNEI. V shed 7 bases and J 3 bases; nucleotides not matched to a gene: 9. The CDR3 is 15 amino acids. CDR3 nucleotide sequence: TGTGCCAGCACCCAAACGGGACAGGGCTACACTGAAGCTTTCTTT. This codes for CASTQTGQGYTEAFF.

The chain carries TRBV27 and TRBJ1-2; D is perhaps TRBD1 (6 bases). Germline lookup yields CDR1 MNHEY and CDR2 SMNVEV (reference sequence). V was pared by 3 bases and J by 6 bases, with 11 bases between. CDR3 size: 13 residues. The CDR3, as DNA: TGTGCCAGCAGTTTGCAGGGGTGGGATGGCTACACCTTC. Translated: CASSLQGWDGYTF.

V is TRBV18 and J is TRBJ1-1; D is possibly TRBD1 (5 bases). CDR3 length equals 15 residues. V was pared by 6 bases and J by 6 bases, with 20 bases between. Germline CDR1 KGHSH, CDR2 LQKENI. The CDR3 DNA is TGTGCCAGCTCGGAAGGTACAGGTCGTGTCGCTGAAGCTTTCTTT. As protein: CASSEGTGRVAEAFF. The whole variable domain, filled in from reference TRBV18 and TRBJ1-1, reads NAGVMQNPRHLVRRRGQEARLRCSPMKGHSHVYWYRQLPEEGLKFMVYLQKENIIDESGMPKERFSAEFPKEGPSILRIQQVVRGDSAAYFCASSEGTGRVAEAFFGQGTRLTVV.

For the CDR3, the DNA is TGTGCCAGCAGCCAAGGGACAGGGGCCTCTGGGGCCAACGTCCTGACTTTC. This encodes CASSQGTGASGANVLTF. The chain carries TRBV11-3 and TRBJ2-6, with 10 bases that match TRBD1. V shed 5 bases and J 0 bases; nucleotides not matched to a gene: 4. This CDR3 is 17 amino acids long. CDR1 SGHNT and CDR2 YENEEA come from the germline V gene.

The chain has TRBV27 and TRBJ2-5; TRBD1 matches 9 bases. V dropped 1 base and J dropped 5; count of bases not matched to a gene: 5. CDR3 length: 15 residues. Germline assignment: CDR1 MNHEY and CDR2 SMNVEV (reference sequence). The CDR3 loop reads CASSLYRGRWETQYF. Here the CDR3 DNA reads TGTGCCAGCAGTTTATACAGGGGGCGCTGGGAGACCCAGTACTTC.